These 17 T cell receptor beta chains were sequenced from one sample in a study of identical twins. MiXCR was run by TCRdb on the 5' RACE reads, yielding one entry per CDR3 protein. The data show 300,000 to 350,000 distinct CDR3 sequences, roughly an eighth seen once. The sample was also reused in another study, on yellow fever vaccine responses in identical twins.

Source material: CD8+ T cells sorted from blood. These receptors originate from a woman younger than 30 in good health.

V is TRBV6-2 or TRBV6-3 and J is TRBJ1-1; D is undetermined. CDR1 and CDR2 (germline): MNHEY, SVGEGT. The CDR3 has 13 amino acids. The V gene lost 10 bases and the J gene lost 5 bases, with 17 bases spanning the gap. This CDR3 is CATQPGPTTEAFF. CDR3 coding DNA: TGTGCCACCCAACCGGGCCCAACAACTGAAGCTTTCTTT.

This clonotype was detected only a few times. The chain couples TRBV9 to TRBJ2-3; maybe TRBD2 (6 bases). V shed 3 bases and J shed 0 bases, with 11 bases lying between them. The CDR3 has 15 amino acids. Germline V CDR1 and CDR2: SGDLS, YYNGEE. The CDR3 protein is CASSAWDWSTDTQYF. The CDR3 DNA reads TGTGCCAGCAGCGCTTGGGACTGGAGCACAGATACGCAGTATTTT.

This clonotype has more than one count but fewer than ten. The chain links TRBV5-1 to TRBJ2-1, with 8 nucleotides matching TRBD2. Germline values: CDR1 SGHRS, CDR2 YFSETQ. The CDR3 is made up of 14 amino acids. The V gene end was trimmed by 0 bases and the J gene end by 9 bases; junction bases not matched to a gene: 5. The CDR3 sequence: CASSLETSVGEQFF. CDR3 nucleotide sequence: TGCGCCAGCAGCTTGGAGACTAGCGTAGGTGAGCAGTTCTTC.

The table lists this clonotype with a few counts. The rearrangement uses TRBV20-1 and TRBJ1-6; D uncertain. The CDR3 sequence is 17 residues long. V lost 0 bases and J lost 6, with 18 bases in between. CDR1 is DFQATT and CDR2 is SNEGSKA in the germline V gene (reference sequence). In nucleotides, the CDR3 is TGCAGTGCTAGAGATTCTCACAGCTCAGAGGGTAATTCACCCCTCCACTTT. Amino acid sequence: CSARDSHSSEGNSPLHF.

J is TRBJ1-1 and V is TRBV20-1, with TRBD1 matching over 9 bases. CDR1 and CDR2 from the germline V gene are DFQATT and SNEGSKA (reference sequence). J gave up 5 bases and V 6 bases, and 10 bases lay outside the gene matches. The CDR3 totals 14 residues. This CDR3 reads CSAWDRESKTEAFF. The CDR3 DNA reads TGCAGTGCCTGGGACAGGGAGAGTAAAACTGAAGCTTTCTTT.

The chain uses TRBV29-1 and TRBJ1-1, with D hard to call. Trimming cost V 3 bases and J 3 bases, with 8 bases left between them. The germline CDR1 and CDR2 sequences are SQVTM and ANQGSEA. CDR3 length: 12 residues. The DNA of the CDR3 is TGCAGCGTTGACGGCAGCTACACTGAAGCTTTCTTT. This encodes CSVDGSYTEAFF.

The V gene is TRBV10-3, the J gene TRBJ2-1; tentative D call: TRBD1 (5 bases). CDR1 and CDR2 (germline): ENHRY, SYGVKD. The CDR3 consists of 16 residues. Deletions cut 4 bases from V and 0 bases from J, with 13 bases between. The CDR3 sequence is CAISVGAPSSYNEQFF. CDR3 bases: TGTGCCATCAGTGTAGGGGCACCAAGCTCCTACAATGAGCAGTTCTTC.

The chain recombines TRBV9 with TRBJ2-3, with 8 bases aligning to TRBD2. CDR1 is SGDLS and CDR2 is YYNGEE in the germline V gene. The CDR3 is made up of 15 amino acids. The ends lost 2 bases at V and 4 bases at J; junction bases unmatched: 6. The CDR3 nucleotides are TGTGCCAGCAGCGTTAGCGGGAAAAGCGCAGATACGCAGTATTTT. Translated, it gives CASSVSGKSADTQYF.

The V gene is TRBV5-1, the J gene TRBJ2-7; the match to TRBD2 covers 7 bases. CDR1 and CDR2 (germline): SGHRS, YFSETQ. J gave up 3 bases and V 4 bases, and 4 bases lay outside the gene matches. CDR3 length: 13 residues. The CDR3, as DNA: TGCGCCAGCAGCCCCGGACTAGACTACGAGCAGTACTTC. This codes for CASSPGLDYEQYF.

The V call is TRBV6-5, the J call TRBJ2-2; D call uncertain. The CDR3 is 14 amino acids. Germline V CDR1 and CDR2: MNHEY, SVGAGI. V was cut by 2 bases and J by 4 bases, with 8 bases left in between. In DNA form, the CDR3 reads TGTGCCAGCAGTTACGGCCCGGGCACCGGGGAGCTGTTTTTT. It yields the protein CASSYGPGTGELFF.

V is TRBV20-1 and J is TRBJ2-2; D is possibly TRBD2 (7 bases). This CDR3 is 20 amino acids long. Trimming removed 0 bases from V and 4 bases from J, with 27 bases in between. The germline V gene has CDR1 DFQATT and CDR2 SNEGSKA (reference sequence). The CDR3 loop is CSARDLFQGGGGSATGELFF. DNA of the CDR3: TGCAGTGCTAGAGATCTCTTCCAAGGGGGTGGCGGGAGCGCCACCGGGGAGCTGTTTTTT.

This clonotype has at least ten counts. The chain recombines TRBV2 with TRBJ2-1; 7 positions match TRBD2. The CDR3 is made up of 13 amino acids. Germline values: CDR1 SNHLY, CDR2 FYNNEI. Trimming took 9 bases from V and 2 from J; bases not matched to a gene: 4. DNA for the CDR3: TGTGCCAGTCAGGCGGGGGCCTACAATGAGCAGTTCTTC. Its translation is CASQAGAYNEQFF.

This clonotype occurred once. This chain joins TRBV25-1 and TRBJ2-3, with TRBD1 identical over 7 bases. Germline CDR1 MGHDK, CDR2 SYGVNS. This CDR3 is built from 16 residues. V shed 3 bases and J 4 bases; nucleotides not matched to a gene: 10. The DNA of the CDR3 is TGTGCCAGCAGTGAGCCGAGGGGGCGCGCGGCAGATACGCAGTATTTT. Protein product: CASSEPRGRAADTQYF.

This clonotype was seen at least ten times. The chain uses TRBV12-3 or TRBV12-4 and TRBJ2-7; 8 bases are a match to TRBD1. The CDR3 has 14 amino acids. V was clipped by 5 bases and J by 0 bases; unmatched bases: 3. CDR3 sequence reads: CASSSTGGSYEQYF. As DNA, the CDR3 is TGTGCCAGCAGTAGCACAGGGGGCTCCTACGAGCAGTACTTC.

J is TRBJ2-1 and V is TRBV6-1; 13 bases line up with TRBD2. Looked up from germline, CDR1 is MNHNS and CDR2 is SASEGT. CDR3 length: 18 amino acids. The junction had 18 bases not matched to a gene; V was cut back by 8 bases and J by 8 bases. As DNA, the CDR3 is TGTGCCAGCGGCGGTACTAGCGGGAGGGCCGTGGTTGGTTATGAGCAGTTCTTC. This codes for CASGGTSGRAVVGYEQFF.

V and J are TRBV27 and TRBJ2-1; D unclear. The germline CDR1 and CDR2 sequences are MNHEY and SMNVEV (reference sequence). Trimming left V 5 bases short and J 8 bases short, with 7 bases between. The length of the CDR3 is 11 residues. CDR3 region: CASSRRDEQFF. For the CDR3, the DNA is TGTGCCAGCAGTCGCAGAGATGAGCAGTTCTTC.

This clonotype was seen more than once but under ten times. The chain employs TRBV7-9 and TRBJ2-3; TRBD1 aligns across 10 bases. J was trimmed by 4 bases and V by 8 bases; bases with no gene match: 3. The CDR3 runs 13 residues. Germline V gene sequence: CDR1 SEHNR, CDR2 FQNEAQ (reference sequence). The CDR3 DNA reads as TGTGCCAGCTCCGGGACAGGGGCAGATACGCAGTATTTT. The encoded protein is CASSGTGADTQYF.